This TCR beta chain was recovered during a study of T cells in localized non-small cell lung cancer. On this clone itself: Its antigen remains unidentified.

General observations from the study: One tumor region alone was sequenced, and heterogeneity therefore remains possible. Among the top 100 tumor clones, a median about 52 appeared in adjacent lung.

The ends were cut back, 5 bases at V and 4 bases at J, with 17 bases in the middle. The CDR3 covers 15 residues. CDR1 is MNHEY, CDR2 SVGAGI, per germline. Sequencing was performed with immunoSEQ multiplex PCR; in TCRdb, only in-frame clones are kept and a portion is missing. The table has fewer than 25,000 clones, roughly 90% seen once. The sequenced sample was peripheral blood, obtained before any cancer treatment. V gene TRBV6-5 combines with J gene TRBJ1-2; maybe TRBD1 (6 bases). The origin of this receptor is a woman aged 40 to 75 with stage I lung adenocarcinoma. In nucleotides, the CDR3 is TGTGCCAGCAGTAAAGGGGGGGGAACCACCTATGGCTACACCTTC. Translation: CASSKGGGTTYGYTF.